This entry is about one T cell receptor (beta chain). Its antigen remains unidentified. Base qualities are not at hand, and no much larger clone is one base apart. The data were taken from a study of blood T cell repertoires in COVID-19 (dated by TCRdb to the early 2020s). Study-wide context: Collaborator samples came from the United States, Italy and Spain and covered acute and convalescent phases of COVID-19. The prospective study material was composed of cDNA or gDNA derived from T cells, B-cell-depleted T cells, or PBMCs. The dataset comprised deeply sampled blood TCRbeta repertoires from subjects exposed to, actively infected with, or recovered from COVID-19. The repertoires were released in a freely available public database intended as a resource for research on the immune response to SARS-CoV-2. The samples were drawn from two sources: the first 160 participants of the ongoing ImmuneRACE study, and 1,254 subjects contributed by 6 global collaborators. The sample metadata nearly always contained a de-identified subject ID, COVID-19 status, age in years and sex. Where available, HLA class I and class II types were obtained from metadata supplied by the sample provider rather than from assay-based typing.

What the study reported, not specific to this receptor: Clinical and demographic metadata were provided uncurated, with the amount varying by source and participant.

Each collaborating institution followed its own protocols to collect whole blood in K2EDTA tubes. For TCRbeta analysis, collaborator samples were shipped as frozen whole blood, as isolated PBMCs, or as DNA extracted from either sample type. From cysteine to phenylalanine, the CDR3 is 13 amino acids long. Of the read, only the CDR3 DNA is kept; its 39 bases are in frame from base 1. Trimmed from V: 5 bases; trimmed from J: 6 bases; junction bases lacking a gene match: 6. The CDR1 and CDR2 encoded by the germline V gene are SQVTM and ANQGSEA. TCRbeta CDR3 regions were amplified from genomic DNA by means of the immunoSEQ Assay, a bias-controlled multiplex PCR. The source study handled its data this way. The number of nucleated cells in each sample was estimated from the amplification of reference gene primers within the assay. To quantify the absolute abundance of each unique TCRbeta CDR3 rearrangement, sequence reads were collapsed and filtered. Productive Simpson clonality was computed per sample as the square root of Simpson's diversity index over productive rearrangements. TCRdb took over this immuneACCESS table, retaining in-frame rearrangements with V and J assigned. Such tables are incomplete; in checked studies, under half of the missing clones stem from an unresolved V gene, and the remainder is unexplained. V and J calls and clone size are given by that table; D and trimming were obtained from the DNA. This sample comprises about 230,000 clones, roughly 84% of them detected only once. Clones ranked in the top ten supply under 30% of the sample.

Recombination linked TRBV29-1 to TRBJ2-2; TRBD1 fits 7 bases in the junction. What was sequenced was peripheral blood. The clonotype was recovered from a man aged 40-49 years with acute or convalescent COVID-19. The nucleotides are TGCAGCGTTCCGGACAGGCGATCCGGGGAGCTGTTTTTT. The translation is CSVPDRRSGELFF.